This TCR beta chain originates from a study of blood T cell repertoires in COVID-19 (dated by TCRdb to the early 2020s). In the study overall: Samples from collaborators originated in the United States, Italy and Spain and spanned both the acute and convalescent phases of COVID-19. Deeply sampled blood TCRbeta repertoires from subjects exposed to, actively infected with, or recovered from COVID-19 were included in the dataset. The material from the prospective study consisted of cDNA or gDNA derived from T cells, B-cell-depleted T cells, or PBMCs. Where HLA class I and class II types were available, the types were taken from metadata supplied by the sample provider, not from assay-based typing. The repertoires were made available in a free public database intended to serve as a resource for research on the immune response to SARS-CoV-2. Sample metadata almost always included a de-identified subject ID, COVID-19 status, age in years and sex. The samples were drawn from two sources: the first 160 participants of the ongoing ImmuneRACE study, and about 1,300 subjects contributed by 6 global collaborators.

What the research found in general, with its limitations: The quantity of clinical and demographic metadata differed by source and by participant and was supplied without curation.

Inclusive of the bounding cysteine and phenylalanine, the CDR3 is 14 residues long. Just CDR3 DNA is preserved here, 42 bases in frame from base 1. Trimming leaves V shorter by 2 bases and J shorter by 5 bases, with the junction holding 3 bases beyond the gene matches. Per the germline V gene (reference sequence), SEHNR is the CDR1 and FQNEAQ is the CDR2. TCRbeta CDR3 regions were amplified from genomic DNA using the immunoSEQ Assay, a bias-controlled multiplex PCR. As for the authors' bioinformatics: The number of nucleated cells in each sample was estimated by amplification of reference gene primers within the assay. Sequence reads were collapsed and filtered to measure the absolute abundance of every unique TCRbeta CDR3 rearrangement. For each sample, productive Simpson clonality was calculated as the square root of Simpson's diversity index over productive rearrangements. In its TCRdb copy, this immuneACCESS table keeps in-frame sequences only and misses some clones. Where compared with another copy, unresolved V genes explain less than half of these, and the others have no known cause. V, J and clone size were drawn from that table, and D and trimming were deduced from the DNA. The sample table lists roughly 500,000 clones, roughly 89% of them with a count of one. Together, the top ten hold roughly 1% of the sample.

To note about this clone: Its antigen remains unidentified. The record has no base qualities; no much larger clone is one base away.

One collaborating source in Seattle enrolled patients during active infection and followed them longitudinally through the course of disease. Whole blood was collected in K2EDTA tubes by collaborating institutions according to the institutions' own protocols. Collaborator samples were shipped for TCRbeta analysis as frozen whole blood, isolated PBMCs, or DNA extracted from either sample type. The receptor was derived from a young man with COVID-19, enrolled during active disease. The chain is encoded by TRBV7-9 joined to TRBJ2-1, and 7 junctional nucleotides match TRBD2. Sequenced sample: peripheral blood. In nucleotides, the sequence is TGTGCCAGCAGCTTATCGGGAGGAAACAATGAGCAGTTCTTC. Its translation reads: CASSLSGGNNEQFF.